The clone carrying this T cell receptor beta chain was detected ten times or more. Its antigen is currently unknown. The CDR3 covers 15 residues. V was clipped by 6 bases and J by 4 bases; unmatched bases: 8. Germline V gene data show CDR1 as SGHTA and CDR2 as FQGNSA. The sample belongs to a study of T cell repertoires in cytomegalovirus infection. The wider study: It can be stated that public TCR beta signatures indicated CMV infection as well as a matching HLA type. Whole-study results and caveats: Of the TCR beta families, the public ones yielded a cumulative frequency that identified carriers of CMV plus the relevant HLA. HLA-C-restricted CMV clonotypes gave the most frequent clonotype in two of eight donors.

TCRdb fed the reads into MiXCR, producing one record per CDR3 protein. Of 150,000 to 200,000 distinct CDR3 sequences listed, under 15% are singletons. The chain employs TRBV7-2 and TRBJ2-1; 8 bases fit TRBD1. The source is a human donor in good health (CMV status not recorded). Some clones in this sample may be carry-over from other donors' samples. The source material was PBMCs. CDR3 amino acids: CASSKDRGGYNEQFF. CDR3 bases: TGTGCCAGCAGTAAAGACAGGGGCGGGTACAATGAGCAGTTCTTC. Drawing the rest from reference TRBV7-2 and TRBJ2-1, the complete variable domain is GAGVSQSPSNKVTEKGKDVELRCDPISGHTALYWYRQSLGQGLEFLIYFQGNSAPDKSGLPSDRFSAERTGGSVSTLTIQRTQQEDSAVYLCASSKDRGGYNEQFFGPGTRLTVL.